One and the same sample provided the 5 T cell receptor beta chains below, sequenced in a study of blood T cells in healthy people across ages. A second PCR of roughly 6 to 12 cycles used a sample-barcoded 5' primer and a J-beta primer mix. One entry per CDR3 protein results from TCRdb running MiXCR on the 5' RACE reads. The sample yields fewer than 800,000 distinct CDR3 sequences, around 45% seen once. The sequenced material came from blood. The receptors shown here come from a woman in her fifties or sixties in good health.

The CDR3 sequence: CASSFSLAGYNEQFF. CDR3 in DNA: TGTGCCAGCAGTTTCTCTTTAGCGGGGTACAATGAGCAGTTCTTC. This rearrangement joins TRBV28 to TRBJ2-1, with 8 bases that match TRBD2. The CDR3 is made up of 15 amino acids. CDR1 and CDR2 (germline): MDHEN, SYDVKM. J gave up 4 bases and V 3 bases, and 5 bases lay outside the gene matches.

This chain joins TRBV6-7 and TRBJ2-1, with D possibly matching TRBD2 (6 bases). TRBV6-7 is recorded as an ORF, its role being uncertain. V shed 8 bases and J shed 8 bases, with 16 bases lying between them. This CDR3 has 13 residues. The CDR3 protein is CASSTSPCYEQFF. In DNA form, the CDR3 reads TGTGCCAGCTCAACTAGCCCGTGCTATGAGCAGTTCTTC.

J is TRBJ2-3 and V is TRBV4-2, with TRBD2 matching 10 bases. V lost 0 bases, J lost 5 bases, and 5 bases stayed unmatched. The CDR3 loop spans 16 amino acids. The germline CDR1 and CDR2 sequences are LGHNA and YNFKEQ. Here the CDR3 DNA reads TGTGCCAGCAGCCAAGAAAGCGGGGGGGCCAAAGATACGCAGTATTTT. As protein: CASSQESGGAKDTQYF.

The V gene is TRBV28, the J gene TRBJ2-4, with 7 bases lining up with TRBD2. The CDR3 consists of 12 residues. The germline gives CDR1 MDHEN, CDR2 SYDVKM. After removal of 2 bases from V and 12 bases from J, the junction contained 4 bases not matched to a gene. The CDR3: CASSLQAGSQYF. The CDR3, as DNA: TGTGCCAGCAGTTTACAAGCGGGGTCTCAGTACTTC. Filled out from reference TRBV28 and TRBJ2-4, the complete variable domain reads DVKVTQSSRYLVKRTGEKVFLECVQDMDHENMFWYRQDPGLGLRLIYFSYDVKMKEKGDIPEGYSVSREKKERFSLILESASTNQTSMYLCASSLQAGSQYFGAGTRLSVL.

The chain is built from TRBV5-1 and TRBJ2-7, with TRBD1 as a possible D gene (5 bases). Per the germline V gene, CDR1 is SGHRS and CDR2 is YFSETQ. Trimming shortened V by 3 bases and J by 4 bases, and 14 bases separated the two germline ends. The CDR3 runs 14 residues. As DNA, the CDR3 is TGCGCCAGCAGCTCGACGGCAGGGTCTTACGAGCAGTACTTC. Protein sequence: CASSSTAGSYEQYF.